This T cell receptor beta chain originates from a study of T cell responses to AZD1222 COVID-19 vaccine. The CDR3 spans 13 residues. Trimming removed 5 bases from V and 3 bases from J; junction bases left unmatched: 2. Germline values: CDR1 SNHLY, CDR2 FYNNEI. Clones were read by immunoSEQ multiplex PCR, and TCRdb kept only the in-frame ones, dropping some. This table holds some 150,000 clones, roughly 90% found once. Of note for this clone: The antigen remains unidentified.

Study-wide results and limits: There were mostly white British donors and more females than males, and clonal diversity was possibly underestimated. The repertoires were collected only after the peak T cell response.

This TCR derives from an adult in good health. The chain couples TRBV2 to TRBJ2-3; TRBD1 agrees at 7 bases. Sample: peripheral blood, taken on day 0 of AZD1222 vaccination. DNA of the CDR3: TGTGCCAGCAGTTTGACAGGGACAGATACGCAGTATTTT. Amino acids: CASSLTGTDTQYF.